This record looks at one T cell receptor (beta chain) sequence and its context. Its antigen is as yet unknown. The data belong to a study of post-analysis software for immune sequencing data. This CDR3 has 14 residues. The V gene lost 3 bases and the J gene lost 1 base, with 10 bases spanning the gap. The germline V gene encodes CDR1 SNHLY and CDR2 FYNNEI. Unique molecular identifiers were present in the TCR beta cDNA libraries. Via MiXCR, TCRdb re-called the PCR reads, giving one row per CDR3 protein. The data show roughly 800,000 distinct CDR3 sequences, roughly 30% seen once. General study findings and limits: Multiple sclerosis patients showed significantly lower normalized Chao1 diversity than controls did. Clustering by F measure revealed strong co-clustering among samples prepared together in one batch. Five or six TRBV segments, TRBV5-6, TRBV5-1 and TRBV20-1 among them, were found more frequent in patients than controls.

Sequencing was performed on blood. This TCR was recovered from a girl between 10 and 17 years old with multiple sclerosis. The rearrangement uses TRBV2 and TRBJ2-7; possible D gene TRBD2, 6 bases. In DNA, the CDR3 is TGTGCCAGCAGTGATGGCGGGAATTCCTACGAGCAGTACTTC. As protein: CASSDGGNSYEQYF.